Listed here are 24 T cell receptor beta chains from one sample, sequenced in a study of molecular identifiers for immune sequencing clone quantification. TCRdb redid the calling of the PCR reads with MiXCR, one entry per CDR3 protein. In the table there are 80,000 to 130,000 distinct CDR3 sequences, roughly 38% of which are singletons. Sequenced material: naive CD8+ T cells from blood, with Jurkat cell RNA spiked in. As for subset: FACS-sorted CD8+CD4-CCR7+CD45RA+ naive T cells. The receptors were sampled from a human donor in good health. Some libraries in this study had Jurkat cell RNA spiked in.

This clonotype has a handful of counts. The V and J genes are TRBV2 and TRBJ1-5; D call uncertain. Per germline, CDR1 SNHLY and CDR2 FYNNEI. This CDR3 is built from 13 residues. V lost 1 base and J lost 6, with 7 bases in between. CDR3 region: CASSEGGFQPQHF. The CDR3 nucleotides read TGTGCCAGCAGTGAAGGAGGGTTTCAGCCCCAGCATTTT.

Comment on this clonotype: A much larger clone lies a single base off, so this may be a read error. V is TRBV2 and J is TRBJ2-3; weak D call: TRBD2 (6 bases). Germline V gives CDR1 SNHLY, CDR2 FYNNEI. This CDR3 comprises 13 residues. The CDR3 DNA sequence: TGTGTCAGGAGGACGCGGGACACAGATACGCAGTATTTT. It translates to CVRRTRDTDTQYF.

Comments on this clonotype: One base away lies a much larger clone, so this may be a sequencing read error. The J gene is TRBJ2-7, the V gene TRBV20-1, with D perhaps TRBD2 (6 bases). The CDR3 sequence is 13 residues long. Germline values: CDR1 DFQATT, CDR2 SNEGSKA (reference sequence). Here the CDR3 reads CSASGTFSSEQYF. In DNA, the CDR3 is TGCAGTGCCTCCGGGACTTTCTCCTCCGAGCAGTACTTC.

Details on this clonotype: Because the CDR3 is missing its conserved closing phenylalanine or tryptophan, this is likely a read error. In DNA form, the CDR3 reads TGCAGTATGTGGGGAGGGGGTGAAAAACTGTTTTAT. It codes for CSMWGGGEKLFY. The rearrangement uses TRBV20-1 and TRBJ1-4; a weak D match, TRBD1 (6 bases). V lost 8 bases to trimming and J lost 7 bases, with 14 bases between them. The CDR3 has 12 residues. Germline CDR1 is DFQATT and CDR2 is SNEGSKA (reference sequence).

This chain links TRBV27 with TRBJ2-7; tentative D call: TRBD1 (6 bases). The V and J ends lost 5 bases and 4 bases respectively, with 18 bases between them. The CDR3 covers 15 residues. CDR1 is MNHEY, CDR2 SMNVEV, per germline (reference sequence). The CDR3 loop is CASSLMTGELYEQYF. In nucleotides, the CDR3 is TGTGCCAGCAGTCTCATGACAGGAGAACTTTACGAGCAGTACTTC.

This clonotype showed up just a few times. The rearrangement links TRBV10-3 to TRBJ2-7; D tentatively reads TRBD1 or TRBD2 (5 bases each). Trimming left V 4 bases short and J 7 bases short, with 17 bases between. The CDR3 is 14 residues long. Germline CDR1 and CDR2: ENHRY and SYGVKD. DNA of the CDR3: TGTGCCATCAGTGGGACTGAGGGGCTGAGGGAGCAGTACTTC. As protein: CAISGTEGLREQYF.

The V and J genes are TRBV19 and TRBJ2-7; maybe TRBD1 (6 bases). Per the germline V gene, CDR1 is LNHDA and CDR2 is SQIVND (reference sequence). Trimming removed 2 bases from V and 7 bases from J, with 18 bases in between. The CDR3 is made up of 15 amino acids. CDR3 loop: CASSITGTGTTEQYF. CDR3 DNA: TGTGCCAGTAGTATAACGGGCACAGGGACGACAGAGCAGTACTTC.

The chain employs TRBV7-8 and TRBJ2-1, with TRBD1 as a possible D gene (5 bases). CDR1 and CDR2 (germline): SGHVS, FQNEAQ. This CDR3 region has 14 residues. Deletions cut 1 base from V and 10 bases from J, with 14 bases between. CDR3 in amino acids: CASSLGVRVDEQFF. The CDR3 DNA sequence: TGTGCCAGCAGCTTAGGGGTCAGGGTCGACGAGCAGTTCTTC.

This chain connects TRBV7-9 to TRBJ2-5; D might be TRBD1 (6 bases). CDR1 and CDR2 from the germline V gene are SEHNR and FQNEAQ (reference sequence). V was trimmed by 5 bases and J by 5 bases, leaving 12 bases between them. This CDR3 has 13 residues. The CDR3 here is CASSTGLGETQYF. The CDR3 coding sequence is TGTGCCAGCAGCACAGGGCTGGGGGAGACCCAGTACTTC.

DNA of the CDR3: TGTGCCAGTAGTATTGGGCTAACTTACAATGAGCAGTTCTTC. Translating gives CASSIGLTYNEQFF. The V and J genes are TRBV19 and TRBJ2-1; the D is unclear. Germline loops: CDR1 LNHDA, CDR2 SQIVND (reference sequence). The CDR3 sequence is 14 residues long. Trimming removed 3 bases from V and 4 bases from J, with 10 bases in between.

In this sample, this clonotype turned up a few times. The chain recombines TRBV20-1 with TRBJ2-7; 7 bases align to TRBD2. CDR1 DFQATT and CDR2 SNEGSKA come from the germline V gene (reference sequence). CDR3 size: 12 residues. Losses at the gene ends were 0 bases for V and 7 bases for J; bases not matched to a gene: 3. The CDR3 loop reads CSAREGRVEQYF. As DNA, the CDR3 is TGCAGTGCTAGAGAAGGGAGGGTTGAGCAGTACTTC.

A note on this clonotype: This may come from a read error, since a much larger clone is one base off. This chain connects TRBV4-1 to TRBJ2-7; D is possibly TRBD2 (6 bases). V was trimmed by 4 bases and J by 5 bases, leaving 15 bases between them. Germline V CDR1 and CDR2: MGHRA, YSYEKL. The CDR3 loop spans 14 amino acids. The CDR3 nucleotides are TGCGCCAGCAGCCTTATCTATTCGGGGGACGAGCAGTACTTC. As protein: CASSLIYSGDEQYF.

On this clonotype: Germline is not matched at one junction end, which may reflect a read error. The chain links TRBV15 to TRBJ2-7; D may be TRBD1 (6 bases). The CDR3 consists of 17 residues. Per the germline V gene, CDR1 is LNHNV and CDR2 is YYDKDF (reference sequence). In DNA, the CDR3 is TGTGCCACCAGCAGAGATTTAGTAAGGGGGATCCCCTACGAGCAGCACTTC. This sequence encodes CATSRDLVRGIPYEQHF.

This clonotype was observed a single time. This may come from a read error, since a much larger clone is one base off. The chain carries TRBV7-6 and TRBJ2-3; tentatively, D is TRBD2 (6 bases). Germline V gene lookup returns CDR1 SGHVS and CDR2 FNYEAQ. This CDR3 spans 14 amino acids. The V and J ends lost 3 bases and 8 bases respectively, with 15 bases between them. The CDR3 sequence is CASSLGGGAATQYF. The CDR3 DNA sequence: TGTGCCAGCAGCTTGGGGGGAGGTGCAGCTACGCAGTATTTT.

In regard to this clonotype: The junction differs from germline at one of its ends, possibly a read error. The chain joins TRBV27 to TRBJ2-7, with TRBD1 matching 10 bases. Germline CDR1 reads MNHEY; CDR2 reads SMNVEV (reference sequence). This CDR3 is built from 15 residues. The CDR3 sequence: CASSSQTGGRYKQYF. As DNA, the CDR3 is TGTGCCAGCAGTTCTCAGACAGGGGGCCGCTACAAGCAGTACTTC.

Only one count was recorded for this clonotype. A much larger clone is a single base away; this may be a read error. The conserved phenylalanine or tryptophan is not found at the CDR3 terminus, so this likely reflects a read error. The chain uses TRBV13 and TRBJ1-5; D is uncertain. V dropped 0 bases and J dropped 6 bases, with 3 bases sitting between them. The CDR3 covers 12 residues. In germline, CDR1 is PRHDT, CDR2 FYEKMQ (reference sequence). CDR3 nucleotides: TGTGCCAGCAGCTTAGGGCGTCAGCCCCAGCATTTG. Translated, it gives CASSLGRQPQHL.

The genes are TRBV2 and TRBJ2-1, with D hard to call. The germline V and J ends were trimmed by 4 bases and 5 bases, with 6 bases remaining between them. The CDR3 is 12 residues long. Germline V gene sequence: CDR1 SNHLY, CDR2 FYNNEI. CDR3 region: CASSGRNNEQFF. The CDR3 bases are TGTGCCAGCAGTGGTAGGAACAATGAGCAGTTCTTC.

Details on this clonotype: As the CDR3 is not closed by the conserved phenylalanine or tryptophan, this likely results from a read error. The chain uses TRBV2 and TRBJ2-1; 7 bases are a match to TRBD1. The CDR3 covers 12 residues. Germline V gene sequence: CDR1 SNHLY, CDR2 FYNNEI. V dropped 4 bases and J dropped 12; count of bases not matched to a gene: 6. The CDR3 loop is CASSVQGYGQFS. The DNA for the CDR3 is TGTGCCAGCAGTGTACAGGGGTACGGGCAGTTCTCC.

The genes are TRBV12-3 or TRBV12-4 and TRBJ2-1; either TRBD1 or TRBD2 may supply D (6 bases each). There are 16 residues in the CDR3. Trimming shortened V by 4 bases and J by 2 bases, and 15 bases separated the two germline ends. This CDR3 is CASSSGGLPTYNEQFF. The CDR3 DNA reads as TGTGCCAGCAGTTCCGGGGGCCTCCCCACCTACAATGAGCAGTTCTTC.

The chain is built from TRBV9 and TRBJ2-3, with a possible D match to TRBD2 (5 bases). In germline, CDR1 is SGDLS, CDR2 YYNGEE. The CDR3 is 15 residues long. The V and J ends lost 4 bases and 4 bases respectively, with 16 bases between them. CDR3 DNA: TGTGCCAGCAGCTTTGCGGCGAGGGAATCAGATACGCAGTATTTT. As protein: CASSFAARESDTQYF.

This clonotype was seen ten or more times. V and J are TRBV20-1 and TRBJ2-3; the D gene is possibly TRBD2 (6 bases). Trimming left V 0 bases short and J 3 bases short, with 13 bases between. CDR1 is DFQATT, CDR2 SNEGSKA, per germline (reference sequence). The CDR3 has 15 amino acids. The CDR3 coding sequence is TGCAGTGCTAGAGATCTGGCTAGCGCGACAGATACGCAGTATTTT. It is translated as CSARDLASATDTQYF.

The rearrangement uses TRBV13 and TRBJ1-1; TRBD1 is a possible D gene (6 bases). Germline V lookup: CDR1 PRHDT, CDR2 FYEKMQ (reference sequence). The V end lost 3 bases, the J end lost 6 bases, and 14 bases lay between the germline ends. The CDR3 is made up of 14 amino acids. Here the CDR3 reads CASSLDSLRAEAFF. The CDR3 DNA is TGTGCCAGCAGCTTGGACAGCCTTAGAGCTGAAGCTTTCTTT. The full variable domain, with the rest looked up from reference TRBV13 and TRBJ1-1, is AAGVIQSPRHLIKEKRETATLKCYPIPRHDTVYWYQQGPGQDPQFLISFYEKMQSDKGSIPDRFSAQQFSDYHSELNMSSLELGDSALYFCASSLDSLRAEAFFGQGTRLTVV.

The chain joins TRBV6-4 to TRBJ2-2; 7 bases agree with TRBD1. The junction had 6 bases not matched to a gene; V was cut back by 8 bases and J by 3 bases. The germline gives CDR1 MRHNA, CDR2 SNTAGT. This CDR3 region has 14 residues. CDR3 DNA sequence: TGTGCCAGCCGACTCACAGGGGACACCGGGGAGCTGTTTTTT. Residues: CASRLTGDTGELFF.

V usage is TRBV7-6 and J usage is TRBJ2-7; D is perhaps TRBD2 (5 bases). Germline assignment: CDR1 SGHVS and CDR2 FNYEAQ. V lost 2 bases, J lost 6 bases, and 8 bases lay in between. The CDR3 has 12 residues. The CDR3 region has the DNA TGTGCCAGCAGCTTAATCGGGGTCGAGCAGTACTTC. Translation gives CASSLIGVEQYF.